These 20 T cell receptor beta chains originate from one sample sequenced in a study of long-term antiretroviral therapy in people with HIV. Samples were assayed with immunoSEQ v3.0 at survey level. TCRdb's copy holds only in-frame clones and misses some; the assay was immunoSEQ multiplex PCR. The sample carries about 25,000 clones, about 86% recorded once. Sequencing was performed on unsorted PBMCs, taken 1.2 years after starting antiretroviral therapy. The source of these receptors is a man aged 50 or older with HIV.

This clone was seen just once. The chain couples TRBV11-2 to TRBJ1-2; D not certain. Trimming pared 0 bases from V and 8 bases from J, leaving 10 bases between. This CDR3 contains 13 residues. CDR1 is SGHAT and CDR2 is FQNNGV in the germline V gene. This chain's CDR3 is CASSLDRTRGYTF. CDR3 DNA sequence: TGTGCCAGCAGCTTAGACAGGACCAGAGGCTACACCTTC. Combining the CDR3 with reference TRBV11-2 and TRBJ1-2 gives the whole variable domain EAGVAQSPRYKIIEKRQSVAFWCNPISGHATLYWYQQILGQGPKLLIQFQNNGVVDDSQLPKDRFSAERLKGVDSTLKIQPAKLEDSAVYLCASSLDRTRGYTFGSGTRLTVV.

The chain is built from TRBV5-4 and TRBJ2-7; 8 nucleotides line up with TRBD1. The junction had 8 bases not matched to a gene; V was cut back by 4 bases and J by 5 bases. Germline V gives CDR1 SGHNT, CDR2 YYREEE (reference sequence). This CDR3 contains 14 residues. The CDR3 protein is CASSPAGQDDEQYF. Here the CDR3 DNA reads TGTGCCAGCAGCCCGGCGGGACAGGATGACGAGCAGTACTTC. The variable domain in full, with the rest retrieved from reference TRBV5-4 and TRBJ2-7, is ETGVTQSPTHLIKTRGQQVTLRCSSQSGHNTVSWYQQALGQGPQFIFQYYREEENGRGNFPPRFSGLQFPNYSSELNVNALELDDSALYLCASSPAGQDDEQYFGPGTRLTVT.

The chain uses TRBV13 and TRBJ2-7; 8 nucleotides align to TRBD1. The germline CDR1 and CDR2 sequences are PRHDT and FYEKMQ (reference sequence). The CDR3 is 16 residues long. Germline trimming cut 3 bases from V and 5 bases from J; bases unmatched to any gene: 12. CDR3 amino acids: CASSLGGWTGSNEQYF. The CDR3 DNA follows: TGTGCCAGCAGCTTGGGCGGGTGGACAGGGTCAAACGAGCAGTACTTC.

The chain couples TRBV11-2 to TRBJ2-7; no clear D gene. CDR1 and CDR2 (germline): SGHAT, FQNNGV. With 4 bases removed from V and 6 bases from J, the gap between germline ends came to 19 bases. There are 15 residues in the CDR3. Here the CDR3 DNA reads TGTGCCAGCAGCTCTTTGCGCTTTCATCGTAGCGAGCAGTACTTC. This sequence encodes CASSSLRFHRSEQYF.

This clone was recorded only once. The rearrangement links TRBV11-2 to TRBJ2-7; D perhaps matches TRBD1 (5 bases). Germline CDR1 reads SGHAT; CDR2 reads FQNNGV. The CDR3 covers 12 residues. Trimming left V 2 bases short and J 6 bases short, with 8 bases between. CDR3 coding DNA: TGTGCCAGCAGCTTAACAGGTGGCGAGCAGTACTTC. Translated: CASSLTGGEQYF. The variable domain in full, completed from reference TRBV11-2 and TRBJ2-7, reads EAGVAQSPRYKIIEKRQSVAFWCNPISGHATLYWYQQILGQGPKLLIQFQNNGVVDDSQLPKDRFSAERLKGVDSTLKIQPAKLEDSAVYLCASSLTGGEQYFGPGTRLTVT.

The chain recombines TRBV2 with TRBJ2-5, with 8 nucleotides matching TRBD2. Germline V lookup: CDR1 SNHLY, CDR2 FYNNEI. The CDR3 contains 14 residues. With V trimmed by 10 bases and J by 5 bases, 12 bases remained unmatched. CDR3: CATALNRGGETQYF. The CDR3 region has the DNA TGTGCCACTGCGCTAAACCGGGGGGGGGAGACCCAGTACTTC.

The gene calls are TRBV7-2 and TRBJ1-2; possible D gene TRBD1, 6 bases. V lost 4 bases and J 9 bases, leaving 9 bases between the germline ends. Germline V CDR1 and CDR2: SGHTA, FQGNSA. There are 11 residues in the CDR3. CDR3 DNA: TGTGCCAGCAGCTCAGGGGTGCGCTACACCTTC. Protein product: CASSSGVRYTF.

The chain is built from TRBV4-3 and TRBJ1-2; unclear D gene. Germline V CDR1 and CDR2: LGHNA, YSLEER. This CDR3 spans 13 amino acids. Trimming cost V 3 bases and J 4 bases, with 9 bases left between them. Here the CDR3 reads CASSQASTYGYTF. The CDR3 nucleotides are TGCGCCAGCAGCCAGGCCAGTACCTATGGCTACACCTTC.

The chain carries TRBV7-2 and TRBJ2-7; 9 positions agree with TRBD1. Germline values: CDR1 SGHTA, CDR2 FQGNSA. CDR3 length: 14 amino acids. V was pared by 5 bases and J by 2 bases, with 4 bases of the junction left unmatched. CDR3 sequence: CASSEDRGPYEQYF. The CDR3 nucleotides read TGTGCCAGCAGCGAGGACAGGGGACCCTACGAGCAGTACTTC.

The genes are TRBV18 and TRBJ1-1; D gene uncertain. Germline CDR1 and CDR2: KGHSH and LQKENI. CDR3 size: 14 residues. V lost 2 bases, J lost 2 bases, and 9 bases lay in between. The CDR3 DNA is TGTGCCAGCTCACCAAGCGCGAGAAACACTGAAGCTTTCTTT. Translating it yields CASSPSARNTEAFF.

CDR3 residues: CAWSVGGAYEQYF. The CDR3 DNA follows: TGTGCCTGGAGTGTAGGTGGGGCCTACGAGCAGTACTTC. The chain recombines TRBV30 with TRBJ2-7; D uncertain. Germline V CDR1 and CDR2: GTSNPN, SVGIG (reference sequence). V dropped 0 bases and J dropped 2 bases, with 8 bases sitting between them. There are 13 residues in the CDR3.

V gene TRBV7-2 combines with J gene TRBJ2-5; D may be TRBD1 or TRBD2 (5 bases each). V was shortened by 11 bases and J by 5 bases, with 12 bases between the two germline ends. The germline V gene has CDR1 SGHTA and CDR2 FQGNSA. This CDR3 region has 11 residues. In DNA, the CDR3 is TGTGCCGCAGCTGAGGGGGAGACCCAGTACTTC. Translation gives CAAAEGETQYF.

V is TRBV5-1 and J is TRBJ1-1; D not resolved. The CDR3 runs 14 residues. With 6 bases removed from V and 5 bases from J, the gap between germline ends came to 17 bases. Germline V gives CDR1 SGHRS, CDR2 YFSETQ. Here the CDR3 reads CASTPSGGETEAFF. The CDR3, as DNA: TGCGCCAGCACTCCTTCCGGCGGGGAAACTGAAGCTTTCTTT.

V usage is TRBV28 and J usage is TRBJ1-3; TRBD1 matches at 10 bases. Looked up from germline, CDR1 is MDHEN and CDR2 is SYDVKM. The CDR3 runs 13 residues. J lost 7 bases, V lost 3 bases, and 0 bases had no gene match. CDR3 coding DNA: TGTGCCAGCAGTTTGGACAGGGGGAACACCATATATTTT. Translating gives CASSLDRGNTIYF.

V gene TRBV7-8 combines with J gene TRBJ1-1, with D uncertain. Trimming shortened V by 2 bases and J by 5 bases, and 18 bases separated the two germline ends. CDR3 length: 16 residues. Per the germline V gene, CDR1 is SGHVS and CDR2 is FQNEAQ. CDR3 coding DNA: TGTGCCAGCAGCTTAAGGCTGTATTCGATAATGACTGAAGCTTTCTTT. This encodes CASSLRLYSIMTEAFF.

V is TRBV18 and J is TRBJ1-2, with D tentatively TRBD1 (5 bases). The CDR3 totals 17 residues. Trimming removed 3 bases at V and 4 bases at J, with 21 bases between. Germline V gene data show CDR1 as KGHSH and CDR2 as LQKENI. The DNA for the CDR3 is TGTGCCAGCTCACCTACCACCCCCGGTGACAGCCTCTATGGCTACACCTTC. Translating gives CASSPTTPGDSLYGYTF.

The chain couples TRBV6-5 to TRBJ1-2; D is possibly TRBD1 (5 bases). CDR3 size: 13 residues. The germline V and J ends were trimmed by 6 bases and 5 bases, with 13 bases remaining between them. Germline V lookup: CDR1 MNHEY, CDR2 SVGAGI. CDR3 region: CASSPTGVYGYTF. The CDR3 coding sequence is TGTGCCAGCAGCCCGACGGGGGTGTATGGCTACACCTTC.

The genes are TRBV19 and TRBJ2-2, with 9 bases matching TRBD1. Trimming took 7 bases from V and 4 from J; bases not matched to a gene: 7. There are 15 residues in the CDR3. Germline V gives CDR1 LNHDA, CDR2 SQIVND (reference sequence). The CDR3, as DNA: TGTGCCAGTATTCTGGGACAGGGCGGCACCGGGGAGCTGTTTTTT. This codes for CASILGQGGTGELFF.

The chain has TRBV7-8 and TRBJ1-3; D ambiguous. Germline V gives CDR1 SGHVS, CDR2 FQNEAQ. V was cut by 4 bases and J by 0 bases, with 10 bases left in between. This CDR3 is built from 15 residues. The CDR3 coding sequence is TGTGCCAGCAGCTATCCGGGAAGCTCTGGAAACACCATATATTTT. It yields the protein CASSYPGSSGNTIYF. Full variable domain (rest looked up from reference TRBV7-8 and TRBJ1-3): GAGVSQSPRYKVAKRGQDVALRCDPISGHVSLFWYQQALGQGPEFLTYFQNEAQLDKSGLPSDRFFAERPEGSVSTLKIQRTQQEDSAVYLCASSYPGSSGNTIYFGEGSWLTVV.

The V and J genes are TRBV7-2 and TRBJ2-2; a weak D match, TRBD1 (6 bases). CDR3 length: 14 residues. From germline, CDR1 is SGHTA and CDR2 FQGNSA. Trimming left V 7 bases short and J 5 bases short, with 14 bases between. CDR3 nucleotide sequence: TGTGCCAGCACCAATTACAGGGATACCGGGGAGCTGTTTTTT. Translated: CASTNYRDTGELFF.